This TCR beta chain comes out of a study of graft-versus-host responses after intestinal transplantation (dated by TCRdb to about 2021). Context from the whole study: Multivisceral, liver-intestinal, or isolated intestinal transplants were received by the recipients. All recipients received anti-thymocyte globulin induction followed by maintenance tacrolimus and steroids for 3 to 4 years. Instead of going to the commercial service, samples from a few later patients were sequenced in-house on an Illumina MiSeq and processed with MiXCR. After intestinal transplantation, graft-versus-host and host-versus-graft alloreactive T cell clones were followed in the graft, circulation and bone marrow using bulk TCR-beta CDR3 sequencing. Donor T cell macrochimerism was defined as a peak of at least 4% donor T cells among recipient peripheral blood mononuclear cells. Of the 20 to 30 intestinal transplant recipients enrolled in the cohort, one of whom was a retransplant, a few patients without pretransplant specimens were excluded. Alloreactive clones were identified by sequencing pre-transplant mixed lymphocyte reaction products and comparing them with unstimulated pre-transplant donor and recipient T cells. The investigation overall reported the following: Early after transplant, peak levels of circulating GvH clones were associated with declines in HvG clones. Patients with donor T cell macrochimerism had high GvH to HvG T cell clonal ratios in their allografts. GvH clones were detected in recipient bone marrow, and some appeared earlier in ileal mucosa or blood, consistent with an intestinal mucosal origin. Conclusions were limited by the relatively low number and heterogeneity of intestinal transplant patients.

Blood samples were collected up to 4 times in the first month after transplant and then at least monthly when available. Looking up the germline V gene yields CDR1 SGHAT and CDR2 FQNNGV. V and J are truncated by 5 bases and 3 bases respectively, leaving an intervening sequence of 17 bases. The CDR3, from cysteine to phenylalanine, totals 15 residues. Only the CDR3 part of the read is kept: 45 bases, read in frame from the first base. To prepare the library, the immunoSEQ multiplex PCR assay was applied. For most patients, high-throughput TCR-beta CDR3 sequencing of genomic DNA was performed by Adaptive Biotechnologies. Under the source paper's analysis protocol: TCR sequencing data for around 20 patients were retrieved from Adaptive's ImmunoSEQ software; a few other patients were processed with MiXCR and VDJtools. CDR3 nucleotide sequences shared between donor and recipient were removed because their origin could not be assigned. Alloreactive clones required at least 2-fold expansion over unstimulated cells and minimum CFSE-low frequency of 0.002% (template counts) or 0.001% (read counts). A clone was considered mappable if detected in the sequenced pre-transplant spleen, lymph node, or MLR CFSE-low populations of the donor or recipient. Cumulative frequency of alloreactive clones was calculated as a percentage of all sequences weighted by copy number. The immuneACCESS repertoire file appears here via TCRdb, limited to in-frame rearrangements. These files lack a portion of the clones; in checked studies, under half of the deficit traces to unresolved V genes, and the cause of the others is not known. Clone size and V and J calls were adopted from that table, with D and trimming inferred from the DNA. The sample table records around 54,000 clones; roughly nine tenths of these occur just once. Together, the top ten hold about 6% of the sample.

Turning to this clone: Its target antigen remains unknown. The input lacks base qualities; no much larger clone sits a single base away.

In this chain, TRBV11-2 is recombined with TRBJ2-7, with the identity of the D gene unclear. This receptor was identified in a human patient who received an intestinal transplant, so some T cells may come from the graft donor. The sequencing used PBMCs, collected around 95 weeks after intestinal transplant. The CDR3 in this case is CASSEPGPRFYEQYF. The nucleotides are TGTGCCAGCAGCGAACCGGGCCCCCGGTTCTACGAGCAGTACTTC. With all but the CDR3 taken from the reference TRBV11-2 and TRBJ2-7 genes, the full variable domain is: EAGVAQSPRYKIIEKRQSVAFWCNPISGHATLYWYQQILGQGPKLLIQFQNNGVVDDSQLPKDRFSAERLKGVDSTLKIQPAKLEDSAVYLCASSEPGPRFYEQYFGPGTRLTVT.